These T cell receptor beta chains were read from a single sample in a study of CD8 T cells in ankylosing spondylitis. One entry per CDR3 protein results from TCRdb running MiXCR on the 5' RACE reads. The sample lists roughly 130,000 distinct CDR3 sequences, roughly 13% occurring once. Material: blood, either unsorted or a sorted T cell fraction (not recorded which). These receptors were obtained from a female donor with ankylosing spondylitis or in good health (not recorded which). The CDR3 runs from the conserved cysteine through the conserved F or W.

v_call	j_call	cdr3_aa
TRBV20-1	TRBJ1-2	CSANIPATGDLGYTF
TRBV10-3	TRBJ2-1	CATARGSTNEQFF
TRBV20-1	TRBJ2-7	CSATDRGFYEQYF
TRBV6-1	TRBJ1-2	CASSEGGSNYGYTF
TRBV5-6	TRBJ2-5	CASSLWGQGEETQYF
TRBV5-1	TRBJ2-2	CASSLTTGGWTGELFF
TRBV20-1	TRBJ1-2	CSATPGQGGLGYTF
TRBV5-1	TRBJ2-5	CASSLRSSGQETQYF
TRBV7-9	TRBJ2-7	CASSRDYEQYF
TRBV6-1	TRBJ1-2	CASTSGRAYGYTF
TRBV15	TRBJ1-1	CATSRDRSGRENTEAFF
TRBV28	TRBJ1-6	CASGMKFQGASYNSPLHF
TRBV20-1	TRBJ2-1	CSARVRGDEQFF
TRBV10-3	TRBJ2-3	CAISDRTGEDTQYF
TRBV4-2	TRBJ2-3	CASSPDGGRGTDTQYF
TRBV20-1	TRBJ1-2	CSASDRGHGYTF
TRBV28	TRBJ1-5	CASSNDISGNQPQHF
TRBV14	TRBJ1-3	CASSQNRHGNTIYF
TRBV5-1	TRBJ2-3	CASKANTLTDTQYF
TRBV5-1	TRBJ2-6	CASSLVHSGANVLTF
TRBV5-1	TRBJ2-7	CASSLAVTSGVYEQYF
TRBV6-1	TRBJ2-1	CASRGDRTQNNEQFF
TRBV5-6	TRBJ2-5	CASRRTGGARTETQYF
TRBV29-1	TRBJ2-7	CSVEDQGLREQYF
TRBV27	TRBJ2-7	CASSLSGTVYEQYF
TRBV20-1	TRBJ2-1	CSAWTSGDNEQFF
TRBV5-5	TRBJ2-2	CASSLWTATNTGELFF
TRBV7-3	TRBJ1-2	CASSHGWNTGYTF
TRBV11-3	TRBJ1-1	CASSLHNTEAFF
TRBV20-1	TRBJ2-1	CSAMGRGGEQFF
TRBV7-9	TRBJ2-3	CASIITDTQYF
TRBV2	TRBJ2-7	CASSMDRDEQYF
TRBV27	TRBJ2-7	CASSLGQIYEQYF
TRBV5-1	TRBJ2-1	CASSLSARQVNEQFF
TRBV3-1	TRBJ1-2	CASSPDRMGGYTF
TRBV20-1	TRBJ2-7	CSAEPGLLDYEQYF
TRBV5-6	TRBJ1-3	CASSLVGIAGNTIYF
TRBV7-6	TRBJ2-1	CASSRSGYNEQFF
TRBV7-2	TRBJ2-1	CASSLLAGIDLGNEQFF
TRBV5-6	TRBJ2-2	CSSTMDTYSNTGELFF
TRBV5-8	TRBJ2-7	CASSPPGQGFSYEQYF
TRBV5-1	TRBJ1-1	CASSLTGKGTEAFF
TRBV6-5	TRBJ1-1	CASSYLQGSTEAFF
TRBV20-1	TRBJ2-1	CSAKDSYNEQFF
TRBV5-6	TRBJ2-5	CASSPTSGVETQYF
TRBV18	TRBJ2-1	CASSPLNRGSEQFF
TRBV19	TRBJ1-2	CASSYNSRGGYGYTF
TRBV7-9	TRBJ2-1	CASSFPKNNEQFF
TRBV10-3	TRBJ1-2	CAISEPRGDGYTF
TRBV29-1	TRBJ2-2	CSVWGQGAGELFF
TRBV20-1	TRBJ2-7	CSAMGLAGGIYEQYF
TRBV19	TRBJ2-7	CASSIDRTLKEQYF
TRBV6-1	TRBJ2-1	CASSESGIKYNEQFF
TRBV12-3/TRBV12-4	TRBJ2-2	CASSGDTSNTGELFF
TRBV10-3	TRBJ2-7	CAISESASGSQGYEQYF